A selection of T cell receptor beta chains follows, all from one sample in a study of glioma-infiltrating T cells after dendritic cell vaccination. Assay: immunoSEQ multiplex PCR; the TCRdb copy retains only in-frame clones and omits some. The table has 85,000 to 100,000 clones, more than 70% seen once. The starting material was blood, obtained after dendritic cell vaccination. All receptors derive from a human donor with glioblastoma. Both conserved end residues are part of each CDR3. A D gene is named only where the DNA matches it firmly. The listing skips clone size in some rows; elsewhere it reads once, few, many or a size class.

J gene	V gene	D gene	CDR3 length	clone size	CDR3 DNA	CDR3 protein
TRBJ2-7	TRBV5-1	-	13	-	TGCGCCAGCAGCAGGGACACCTCCTACGAGCAGTACTTC	CASSRDTSYEQYF
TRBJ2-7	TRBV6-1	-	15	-	TGTGCCAGCAGTGAAGCCCCAGGACAGAGCTACGAGCAGTACTTC	CASSEAPGQSYEQYF
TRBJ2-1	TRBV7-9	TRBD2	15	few	TGTGCCAGCAGCGAGGGGCTAGCGGGAGTTAATGAGCAGTTCTTC	CASSEGLAGVNEQFF
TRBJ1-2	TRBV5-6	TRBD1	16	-	TGTGCCAGCAGCTGGGGTTTTATACAGGGGTGGCATGGCTACACCTTC	CASSWGFIQGWHGYTF
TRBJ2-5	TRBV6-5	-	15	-	TGTGCCAGCAGTTACTCATGGGGGGTCCAAGAGACCCAGTACTTC	CASSYSWGVQETQYF
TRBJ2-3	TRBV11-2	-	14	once	TGTGCCAGCAGCTTCACAGTGGACACAGATACGCAGTATTTT	CASSFTVDTDTQYF
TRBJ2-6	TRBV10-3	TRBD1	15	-	TGTGCCATCAGTCAGGGGGCGCCCGGGGCCAACGTCCTGACTTTC	CAISQGAPGANVLTF
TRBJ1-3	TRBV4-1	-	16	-	TGCGCCAGCAGCCAAGTAGGGGGGGGGACTGGAAACACCATATATTTT	CASSQVGGGTGNTIYF
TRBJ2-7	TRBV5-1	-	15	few	TGCGCCAGCAGCTTGACAGCTTCCTACTCCTACGAGCAGTACTTC	CASSLTASYSYEQYF
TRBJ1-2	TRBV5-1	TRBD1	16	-	TGCGCCAGCAGCACCGTCGGGACAGGGGTTGCCTATGGCTACACCTTC	CASSTVGTGVAYGYTF
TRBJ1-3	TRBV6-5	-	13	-	TGTGCCAGCAGTTACAGCCAAGGAAACACCATATATTTT	CASSYSQGNTIYF
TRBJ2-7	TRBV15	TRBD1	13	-	TGTGCCACTAAAGGGACAGGGAGGGACGAGCAGTACTTC	CATKGTGRDEQYF
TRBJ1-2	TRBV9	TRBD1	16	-	TGTGCCAGCAGCGTAGCTGGGGACAGAGGAGGCTATGGCTACACCTTC	CASSVAGDRGGYGYTF
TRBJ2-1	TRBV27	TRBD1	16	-	TGTGCCAGCAGACGGACAGGGGGCGACTCCTACAATGAGCAGTTCTTC	CASRRTGGDSYNEQFF
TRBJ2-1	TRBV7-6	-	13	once	TGTGCCAGCAGCTTAGCGGGGCAGGGTGAGCAGTTCTTC	CASSLAGQGEQFF
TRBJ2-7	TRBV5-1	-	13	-	TGCGCCAGCAGGCCCCGGGGCTCCTACGAGCAGTACTTC	CASRPRGSYEQYF
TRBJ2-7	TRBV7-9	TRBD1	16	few	TGTGCCAGCAGCTTATTATCGGGACAGGGAGAGGACGAGCAGTACTTC	CASSLLSGQGEDEQYF
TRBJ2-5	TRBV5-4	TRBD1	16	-	TGTGCCAGCAGCTCTGGGGGACAGGGGAACAGAGAGACCCAGTACTTC	CASSSGGQGNRETQYF
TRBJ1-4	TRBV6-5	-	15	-	TGTGCCAGCAGACGGACAGTTGCAACTAATGAAAAACTGTTTTTT	CASRRTVATNEKLFF
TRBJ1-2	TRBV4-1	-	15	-	TGCGCCAGCAGTTCCCCCGGGGGAAGGGTAGAGGGCTACACCTTC	CASSSPGGRVEGYTF
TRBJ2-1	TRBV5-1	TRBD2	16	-	TGCGCCAGCAGCTTAGCCCTAGCGGGGGGCTCCAATGAGCAGTTCTTC	CASSLALAGGSNEQFF
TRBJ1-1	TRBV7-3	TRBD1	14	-	TGTGCCAGCAGCTCGGGACAGCCGAACACTGAAGCTTTCTTT	CASSSGQPNTEAFF
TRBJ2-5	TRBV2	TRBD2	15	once	TGTGCCAGCAGTTTACTAGCGGGGAAACAAGAGACCCAGTACTTC	CASSLLAGKQETQYF
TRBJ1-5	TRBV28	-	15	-	TGTGCCAGCAGCCCCGACAGTTTTAGCAATCAGCCCCAGCATTTT	CASSPDSFSNQPQHF
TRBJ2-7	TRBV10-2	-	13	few	TGCGCCAGCAGTGAGGACAGGACCATCGAGCAGTACTTC	CASSEDRTIEQYF
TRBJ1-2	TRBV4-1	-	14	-	TGCGCCAGCAGCCAAGGTGGAAGGACATATGGCTACACCTTC	CASSQGGRTYGYTF
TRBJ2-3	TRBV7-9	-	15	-	TGTGCCAGCAGCTTAGCGGGGGGGCCGGGAGATACGCAGTATTTT	CASSLAGGPGDTQYF
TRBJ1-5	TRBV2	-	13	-	TGTGCCAGCAGTGGCGAGTTCAATCAGCCCCAGCATTTT	CASSGEFNQPQHF
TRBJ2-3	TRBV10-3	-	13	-	TGTGCCATCATGCAAAAGACAGGAGATACGCAGTATTTT	CAIMQKTGDTQYF
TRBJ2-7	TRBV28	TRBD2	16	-	TGTGCCAGCAGTCTAAATTCACCGGGACTAGCGGGAAAGCAGTACTTC	CASSLNSPGLAGKQYF
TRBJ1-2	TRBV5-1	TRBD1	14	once	TGCGCCAGCAGCCCTGGGACAGGGGGCCTAGGCTACACCTTC	CASSPGTGGLGYTF
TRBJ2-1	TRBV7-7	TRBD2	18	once	TGTGCTAGCAGCTCCGAACCACCGGGACTAGCGGGGATAAATGAGCAGTTCTTC	CASSSEPPGLAGINEQFF
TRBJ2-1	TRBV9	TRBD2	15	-	TGTGCCAGCAGCGTTGGACTAGCGCACATCAATGAGCAGTTCTTC	CASSVGLAHINEQFF
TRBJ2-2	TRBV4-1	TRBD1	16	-	TGCGCCAGCAGCCATGACAGGGGGCGTTACACCGGGGAGCTGTTTTTT	CASSHDRGRYTGELFF
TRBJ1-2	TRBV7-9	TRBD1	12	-	TGTGCCAGCAACCACAGGGGTACGGGCTACACCTTC	CASNHRGTGYTF
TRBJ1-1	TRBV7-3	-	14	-	TGTGCCAGCAGCTTAGACCGGGGGAGCACTGAAGCTTTCTTT	CASSLDRGSTEAFF
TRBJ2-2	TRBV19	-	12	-	TGTGCCAGTAGTCAACTCACCGGGGAGCTGTTTTTT	CASSQLTGELFF
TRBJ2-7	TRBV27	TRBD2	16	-	TGTGCCAGCAGCTACCTTACAGCGGGAGACCCCGGGGAGCAGTACTTC	CASSYLTAGDPGEQYF
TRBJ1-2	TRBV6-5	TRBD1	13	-	TGTGCCAGCAGTGACCGGGACAGGGGTGGCTACACCTTC	CASSDRDRGGYTF
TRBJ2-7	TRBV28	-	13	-	TGTGCCAGCACTAACAGTTACTCCTACGAGCAGTACTTC	CASTNSYSYEQYF
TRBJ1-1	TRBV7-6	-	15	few	TGTGCCAGCAGCCTTAAGGGGCTCTCGGGCACTGAAGCTTTCTTT	CASSLKGLSGTEAFF
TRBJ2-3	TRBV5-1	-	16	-	TGCGCCAGCAGCTTGGACAACAGACAAAGCACAGATACGCAGTATTTT	CASSLDNRQSTDTQYF
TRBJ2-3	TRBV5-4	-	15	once	TGTGCCAGCAGCTTGTCGGGAGATAATACAGATACGCAGTATTTT	CASSLSGDNTDTQYF
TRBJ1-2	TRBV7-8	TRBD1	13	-	TGTGCCAGCAGCCTCTGGACAGGGACCGGCTACACCTTC	CASSLWTGTGYTF
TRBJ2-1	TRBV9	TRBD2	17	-	TGTGCCAGCAGTCCCGTTTGGACTAGCGGGGGGTACAATGAGCAGTTCTTC	CASSPVWTSGGYNEQFF
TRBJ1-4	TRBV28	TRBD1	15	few	TGTGCCAGCAGATTAAACGGACAGGGGCGTGAAAAACTGTTTTTT	CASRLNGQGREKLFF
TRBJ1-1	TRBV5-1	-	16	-	TGCGCCAGCAGCTTTACCAGGGCGGGGTTGAAAACTGAAGCTTTCTTT	CASSFTRAGLKTEAFF
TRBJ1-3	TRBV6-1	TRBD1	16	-	TGTGCCAGCAGTGCCGGACAGGGAAACTCTGGAAACACCATATATTTT	CASSAGQGNSGNTIYF
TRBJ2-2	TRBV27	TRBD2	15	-	TGTGCCAGCACCCCCGCGGGGGGCCCCGCCGGGGAGCTGTTTTTT	CASTPAGGPAGELFF
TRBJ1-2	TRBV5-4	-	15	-	TGTGCCAGCAGCCCGGGGGGTATTGGGGCAGCCGGCTACACCTTC	CASSPGGIGAAGYTF
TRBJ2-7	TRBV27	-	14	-	TGTGCCAGCAGTTTTTACAGGGATGCCTACGAGCAGTACTTC	CASSFYRDAYEQYF
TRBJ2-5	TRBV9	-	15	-	TGTGCCAGCAGCGTAGGAACGCTGGGGGGTGAGACCCAGTACTTC	CASSVGTLGGETQYF
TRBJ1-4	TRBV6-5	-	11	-	TGTGCCAGCAGCGCGGGGCAAAAACTGTTTTTT	CASSAGQKLFF
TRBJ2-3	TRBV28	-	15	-	TGTGCCAGCTGTCGAGCGTGGGTTAACACAGATACGCAGTATTTT	CASCRAWVNTDTQYF
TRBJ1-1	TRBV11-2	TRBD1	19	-	TGTGCCAGCAGCACCGGGTACGGGACAGGGTCTCCTGTAGTCACTGAAGCTTTCTTT	CASSTGYGTGSPVVTEAFF